Reported below is one T cell receptor (beta chain). The antigen is undetermined. The source of the sample is a study of T cell responses to AZD1222 COVID-19 vaccine. The table came from immunoSEQ multiplex PCR; TCRdb's copy has only in-frame clones and leaves some out. The repertoire has 55,000 to 80,000 clones, roughly nine tenths of them found once; the top ten carry roughly 31%. Per germline, CDR1 MNHEY and CDR2 SVGEGT. This CDR3 region has 13 residues. With 5 bases clipped from V and 2 bases from J, the junction kept 1 base outside the gene matches. Findings and caveats of the study: Spike-specific TCR breadth and depth went up after people got two AZD1222 doses. Baseline seropositivity characterized only 5 to 7 AZD1222 recipients. Regions 160-218 and 743-854 held dominance among vaccine-associated CD4 TCRs, which spanned spike.

This sequence originates from an adult who received the AZD1222 COVID-19 vaccine. The sample in question was peripheral blood, obtained 28 days after the second AZD1222 dose. This chain links TRBV6-2 or TRBV6-3 with TRBJ1-2; 8 positions match TRBD1. The CDR3 DNA is TGTGCCAGCAGTCGACAGGGGAACTATGGCTACACCTTC. As protein: CASSRQGNYGYTF.